This T cell receptor (beta chain) was sequenced in a study of T-cell reconstitution after alpha-beta-depleted transplantation in children. Unique molecular identifiers were built into the TCRbeta library. TCRdb re-called the PCR reads through MiXCR, storing one row per CDR3 protein. The profile shows fewer than 130,000 distinct CDR3 sequences, approximately 10% of them singletons. This clonotype has only a few counts. The ends lost 7 bases at V and 2 bases at J; junction bases unmatched: 8. Germline V CDR1 and CDR2: LNHDA, SQIVND (reference sequence). The CDR3 has 16 amino acids. This receptor was taken from a human donor who donated a stem cell graft to a child with acute lymphoblastic leukemia. The sequencing used PBMCs from the stem cell graft donor, collected from the stem cell graft. This chain links TRBV19 with TRBJ1-2; 12 bases align to TRBD1. The CDR3 region is CASMEGQGAINYGYTF. CDR3 bases: TGTGCCAGTATGGAGGGACAGGGGGCTATAAACTATGGCTACACCTTC.